One and the same sample provided the 6 T cell receptor beta chains below, sequenced in a study of T-cell memory formation after mild COVID-19. TCRdb re-derived calls from the 5' RACE reads in MiXCR, one entry per CDR3 protein. The data show fewer than 250,000 distinct CDR3 sequences, with 15% to 20% seen just once and roughly 2.3% held by the top ten. The specimen sequenced was PBMCs or a T cell subset sorted from them (not recorded which). The origin of the receptors is an adult woman who had mild COVID-19 (a few samples of this study predate the infection). Cell type and time point are not known.

The chain combines TRBV3-1 with TRBJ2-1, with TRBD2 identical over 8 bases. From germline, CDR1 is LGHDT and CDR2 YNNKEL (reference sequence). V shed 4 bases, J shed 8 bases, and the junction held 13 bases outside the gene matches. This CDR3 region has 16 residues. DNA of the CDR3: TGTGCCAGCAGCCCCCTTAGGGCGGGAGGACACCATGAGCAGTTCTTC. Protein: CASSPLRAGGHHEQFF.

This clonotype was observed a handful of times. This sequence joins TRBV10-3 and TRBJ2-7; a possible D gene is TRBD1 (5 bases). The CDR3 contains 17 residues. Germline assignment: CDR1 ENHRY and CDR2 SYGVKD. V lost 3 bases to trimming and J lost 1 base, with 19 bases between them. CDR3 coding DNA: TGTGCCATCAGTGATCTAGTTGGTCATCAGGGTTCCTACGAGCAGTACTTC. It is translated as CAISDLVGHQGSYEQYF.

This clonotype was counted between two and nine times. The rearrangement joins TRBV6-1 to TRBJ1-2; 12 nucleotides match TRBD1. Per the germline V gene, CDR1 is MNHNS and CDR2 is SASEGT. The junction had 3 bases not matched to a gene; V was cut back by 5 bases and J by 2 bases. This CDR3 comprises 15 residues. The CDR3 DNA reads TGTGCCAGCAGTCCAGGGACAGGGGGCAACTATGGCTACACCTTC. This codes for CASSPGTGGNYGYTF.

The V gene is TRBV12-3 or TRBV12-4, the J gene TRBJ1-1; 7 bases align to TRBD1. Losses at the gene ends were 5 bases for V and 5 bases for J; bases not matched to a gene: 11. CDR3 length: 15 amino acids. CDR3 protein: CASSILGGRSTEAFF. CDR3 in DNA: TGTGCCAGCAGTATCCTAGGGGGCAGGTCAACTGAAGCTTTCTTT.

The gene calls are TRBV24-1 and TRBJ1-1; the match to TRBD1 covers 7 bases. V trimming: 5 bases; J trimming: 1 base; junction bases outside the gene matches: 6. The CDR3 sequence is 15 residues long. Germline V gene lookup returns CDR1 KGHDR and CDR2 SFDVKD. CDR3: CATSGTRTGNTEAFF. In DNA form, the CDR3 reads TGTGCCACCAGTGGCACCAGGACAGGGAACACTGAAGCTTTCTTT.

The V call is TRBV24-1, the J call TRBJ2-3, with no clear D. The CDR3 contains 14 residues. Trimming shortened V by 4 bases and J by 6 bases, and 13 bases separated the two germline ends. In germline, CDR1 is KGHDR, CDR2 SFDVKD. DNA of the CDR3: TGTGCCACCAGTGAATCTATAGCATTGGATACGCAGTATTTT. Encoded protein: CATSESIALDTQYF.